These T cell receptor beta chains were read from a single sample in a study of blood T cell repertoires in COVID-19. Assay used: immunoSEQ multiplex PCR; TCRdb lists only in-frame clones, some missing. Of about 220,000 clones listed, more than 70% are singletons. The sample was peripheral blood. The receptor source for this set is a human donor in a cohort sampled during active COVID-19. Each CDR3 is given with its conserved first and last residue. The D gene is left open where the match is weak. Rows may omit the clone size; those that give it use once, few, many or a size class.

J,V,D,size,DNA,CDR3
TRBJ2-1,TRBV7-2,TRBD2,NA,TGTGCCAGCAGCACCCCACTAGCGGGGAGTTCCTACAATGAGCAGTTCTTC,CASSTPLAGSSYNEQFF
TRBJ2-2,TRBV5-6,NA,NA,TGTGCCAGCAGCTTGCCCAGGCCCGGGGAGCTGTTTTTT,CASSLPRPGELFF
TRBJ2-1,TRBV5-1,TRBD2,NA,TGCGCCAGCAGCTTAGGTGCGGGAGCTGGCAATGAGCAGTTCTTC,CASSLGAGAGNEQFF
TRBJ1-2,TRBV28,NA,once,TGTGCCAGCGCCAGGGGCAACTATGGCTACACCTTC,CASARGNYGYTF
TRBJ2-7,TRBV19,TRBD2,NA,TGTGCCAGTAGTAAGACTAGCGGGGTATACGAGCAGTACTTC,CASSKTSGVYEQYF
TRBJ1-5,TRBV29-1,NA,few,TGCAGCGTTTCCCAGGGGTTCAATCAGCCCCAGCATTTT,CSVSQGFNQPQHF
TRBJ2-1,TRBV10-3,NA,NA,TGTGCCATCAGTGAGTCGAAAGCTGATCTGCCGTTCTTC,CAISESKADLPFF
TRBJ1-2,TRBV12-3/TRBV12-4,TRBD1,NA,TGTGCCAGCAATCTGAGGGGGCTGGATGGCTACACCTTC,CASNLRGLDGYTF
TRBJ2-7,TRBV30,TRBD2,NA,TGTGCCTGGAGTGTAAGCGGGGGGACCTACGAGCAGTACTTC,CAWSVSGGTYEQYF
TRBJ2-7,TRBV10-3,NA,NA,TGTGCCGCGCAGGATCCGGCCAAACCCTACGAGCAGTACTTC,CAAQDPAKPYEQYF
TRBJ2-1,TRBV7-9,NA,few,TGTGCCAGCAGCCGCGGAGATTACAATGAGCAGTTCTTC,CASSRGDYNEQFF
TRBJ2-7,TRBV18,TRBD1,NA,TGTGCCAGCTCTCCGACAGGGTTCCCCTACTACGAGCAGTACTTC,CASSPTGFPYYEQYF
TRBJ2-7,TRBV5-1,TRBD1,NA,TGCGCCAGCAGCTCAGGGGACAGGGCAGCCGAGCAGTACTTC,CASSSGDRAAEQYF
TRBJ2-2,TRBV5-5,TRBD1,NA,TGTGCCAGCAGACCCGGGACAGCTAACACCGGGGAGCTGTTTTTT,CASRPGTANTGELFF
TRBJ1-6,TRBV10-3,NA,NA,TGTGCCATCAGTGTGGAGGGGTTGGGTTCACCCCTCCACTTT,CAISVEGLGSPLHF
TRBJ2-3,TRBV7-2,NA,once,TGTGCCAGCAGCTTAAGTGGTCAGGATACGCAGTATTTT,CASSLSGQDTQYF
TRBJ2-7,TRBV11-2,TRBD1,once,TGTGCCAGCAGCTCGCTCAGGGGGTACCACTACGAGCAGTACTTC,CASSSLRGYHYEQYF
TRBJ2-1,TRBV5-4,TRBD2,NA,TGTGCCAGCAGCCGAGGCGGGGCGGGAGGTTCCTCCTACAATGAGCAGTTCTTC,CASSRGGAGGSSYNEQFF
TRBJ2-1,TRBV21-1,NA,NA,TGTGCCAGAAAAGACCACGAAAAGGTTAGGCGGGGCGAGCAGTTCTTC,CARKDHEKVRRGEQFF
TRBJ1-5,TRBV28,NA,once,TGTGCCAGCAGTCTCCTCAATCAGCCCCAGCATTTT,CASSLLNQPQHF
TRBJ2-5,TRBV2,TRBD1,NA,TGTGCCAGCAGTGAAAGGAGACAGGGGCGGGAGACCCAGTACTTC,CASSERRQGRETQYF
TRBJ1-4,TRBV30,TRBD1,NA,TGTGCCTGGAGTGTGGGGGACAGCCCGGGGGAAAAACTGTTTTTT,CAWSVGDSPGEKLFF
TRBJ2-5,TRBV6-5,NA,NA,TGTGCCAGCAGTTACGGACAGAAAGAGACCCAGTACTTC,CASSYGQKETQYF
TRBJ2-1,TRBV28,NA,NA,TGTGCCAGCAGTTTTTTAGGGGGAGCGATCTACAATGAGCAGTTCTTC,CASSFLGGAIYNEQFF
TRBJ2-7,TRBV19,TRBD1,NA,TGTGCCAGTAGTATTTCACAGGGGTCCTACGAGCAGTACTTC,CASSISQGSYEQYF
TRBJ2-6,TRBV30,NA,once,TGTGCCTGGAACCCGCAGAACGGGGCCAACGTCCTGACTTTC,CAWNPQNGANVLTF
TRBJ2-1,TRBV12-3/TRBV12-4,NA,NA,TGTGCCAGCAAACCCGATACGGGTGTTGAGCAGTTCTTC,CASKPDTGVEQFF
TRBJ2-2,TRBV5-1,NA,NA,TGCGCCAGCAGCTTGGGGACGGGAAACACCGGGGAGCTGTTTTTT,CASSLGTGNTGELFF
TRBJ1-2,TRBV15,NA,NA,TGTGCCACCAGCGGCAGGGTCTTCTATGGCTACACCTTC,CATSGRVFYGYTF
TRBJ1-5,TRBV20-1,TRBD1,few,TGCAGTGCTAGTCGGGACAGCTCCTATCAGCCCCAGCATTTT,CSASRDSSYQPQHF
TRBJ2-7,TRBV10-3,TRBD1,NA,TGTGCCATCAGTATGGACGGGACAGGGGGCCGGGAAGACGAGCAGTACTTC,CAISMDGTGGREDEQYF
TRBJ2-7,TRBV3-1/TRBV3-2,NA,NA,TGTGCCAGCAGCCAAGATCAGGCGTGGTCCTACGAGCAGTACTTC,CASSQDQAWSYEQYF
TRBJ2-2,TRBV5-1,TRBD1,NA,TGCGCCAGCAACTATCGGACAGGCTTCCCCGGGGAGCTGTTTTTT,CASNYRTGFPGELFF